Listed below are T cell receptor beta chains from one sample, sequenced in a study of control samples from healthy donors and cancer patients. Measured with immunoSEQ multiplex PCR; TCRdb has only the in-frame clones, and not every one. The sample has about 94,000 clones, 85% to 90% seen once. The sample taken for sequencing was blood. Every receptor here comes from a woman in her forties or fifties in good health. Both conserved end residues are part of each CDR3. The D gene is left open where the match is weak. Rows may omit the clone size; those that give it use once, few, many or a size class.

DNA	CDR3	J	size	D	V
TGCGCCAGCAGCTCATACGGGGCGGCCCCAGGCTACACCTTC	CASSSYGAAPGYTF	TRBJ1-2	few	NA	TRBV5-1
TGCAGCGCCCAAAAAGTAGCGGGAGCTGGGGTGAATGAGCAGTTCTTC	CSAQKVAGAGVNEQFF	TRBJ2-1	NA	TRBD2	TRBV29-1
TGTGCCAGCAGCCAAGTAGCTTTAGGGAACAAAAACATTCAGTACTTC	CASSQVALGNKNIQYF	TRBJ2-4	NA	NA	TRBV3-1/TRBV3-2
TGTGCCAGCAGCTTTGGCGGGGGCACTGGAAACACCATATATTTT	CASSFGGGTGNTIYF	TRBJ1-3	NA	NA	TRBV5-6
TGTGCCAGCTCCCCGCGGAAAGGATGGCCGGGAGTAGGAGAGACCCAGTACTTC	CASSPRKGWPGVGETQYF	TRBJ2-5	NA	NA	TRBV7-9
TGTGCCAGTAGTACGGGGACCGACTCCTACGAGCAGTACTTC	CASSTGTDSYEQYF	TRBJ2-7	NA	NA	TRBV19
TGCGCCAGCAGCTTGGTGACCGGGACTAGCGGCTACGGGCAGTACTTC	CASSLVTGTSGYGQYF	TRBJ2-7	NA	TRBD2	TRBV5-1
TGTGCCAGCAGCCAAGAGTCAGGTGGAGCTAACTATGGCTACACCTTC	CASSQESGGANYGYTF	TRBJ1-2	NA	NA	TRBV4-2
TGTGCCAGCAGCGGGGGGGCCGTGATTTTAGGCTCCCCGGTTCTGGAGTATTTT	CASSGGAVILGSPVLEYF	TRBJ2-3	NA	NA	TRBV5-5
TGTGCCAGCAGTTTAATCGGAGATACGCAGTATTTT	CASSLIGDTQYF	TRBJ2-3	NA	NA	TRBV12-3/TRBV12-4
TGTGCCAGCAGCTTCATAGGGCTAGCGGGAGCCGGGGAGCTGTTTTTT	CASSFIGLAGAGELFF	TRBJ2-2	many	TRBD2	TRBV27
TGTGCCAGCAGCTGGACGGGGGCCTACACAGATACGCAGTATTTT	CASSWTGAYTDTQYF	TRBJ2-3	NA	NA	TRBV7-3
TGTGCCAGCAGCCCCGGTCATATTTTCGGCGAGCAGTACTTC	CASSPGHIFGEQYF	TRBJ2-7	NA	NA	TRBV9
TGCGCCAGCAGCCAAGATCCCCCCAGCGGGGGGGCAGAGACCCAGTACTTC	CASSQDPPSGGAETQYF	TRBJ2-5	few	TRBD2	TRBV4-3
TGTGCCAGCAGTTTCGTGAGCACAGATACGCAGTATTTT	CASSFVSTDTQYF	TRBJ2-3	NA	NA	TRBV12-3/TRBV12-4
TGCAGTGTCCTTCGACCTGAAAAACTGTTTTTT	CSVLRPEKLFF	TRBJ1-4	NA	NA	TRBV20-1
TGTGCCAGCACCCCTCAAGGGGCGGACACTGAAGCTTTCTTT	CASTPQGADTEAFF	TRBJ1-1	NA	NA	TRBV4-2
TGTGCCAGTAGTCGGGCCCATGGCTACACCTTC	CASSRAHGYTF	TRBJ1-2	NA	NA	TRBV19
TGTGCCAGCAGTCCAGGGACTCTTGGTCTTGAAGCTTTCTTT	CASSPGTLGLEAFF	TRBJ1-1	once	NA	TRBV27
TGTGCCAGCAGCCAAGAGAGGTCGGGAGGGAACTATGGCTACACCTTC	CASSQERSGGNYGYTF	TRBJ1-2	NA	NA	TRBV4-2
TGTGCCAGCAGTCCCCGAACAGATACGCAGTATTTT	CASSPRTDTQYF	TRBJ2-3	NA	NA	TRBV12-3/TRBV12-4
TGTGCCAGCAGTCGACTAGCGGGAGACACCGGGGAGCTGTTTTTT	CASSRLAGDTGELFF	TRBJ2-2	NA	TRBD2	TRBV7-2
TGTGCCAGCAGTGAAGCAGGGGTCGTAGGCTACACCTTC	CASSEAGVVGYTF	TRBJ1-2	NA	NA	TRBV2
TGTGCCAGCAGTGAAGCCCAGGGGTGGGGCAATCAGCCCCAGCATTTT	CASSEAQGWGNQPQHF	TRBJ1-5	NA	NA	TRBV6-1
TGTGCCAGCAGTTACGCGGGGTATAATTCACCCCTCCACTTT	CASSYAGYNSPLHF	TRBJ1-6	NA	NA	TRBV6-6
TGTGCCAGTAGTGGGGACAGAGTGAACACTGAAGCTTTCTTT	CASSGDRVNTEAFF	TRBJ1-1	NA	TRBD1	TRBV19
TGTGCCAGCAGCAGGGCCACTAGCGGGTCCTCCTACGAGCAGTACTTC	CASSRATSGSSYEQYF	TRBJ2-7	NA	TRBD2	TRBV3-1/TRBV3-2
TGTGCCAGCAGCTTGGAGAGTGGGGCCAACGTCCTGACTTTC	CASSLESGANVLTF	TRBJ2-6	NA	NA	TRBV5-4
TGTGCCAGTAATGGAGCGGAGGGATCCCCAGCTAACTATGGCTACACCTTC	CASNGAEGSPANYGYTF	TRBJ1-2	NA	NA	TRBV19
TGCAGCGTCGCGGGACAAAACAACGTGAACACTGAAGCTTTCTTT	CSVAGQNNVNTEAFF	TRBJ1-1	NA	NA	TRBV29-1
TGTGCCAGCAGTTTTAATTCGGTCCTCGGGCAGTTCTTC	CASSFNSVLGQFF	TRBJ2-1	once	NA	TRBV27
TGTGCCAGCAGACGGACAGGGGTCAGTGAAAAACTGTTTTTT	CASRRTGVSEKLFF	TRBJ1-4	NA	TRBD1	TRBV2
TGTGCCAGTCGGAGGGGGGGTATTCAAGAGACCCAGTACTTC	CASRRGGIQETQYF	TRBJ2-5	NA	NA	TRBV18
TGTGCCAGCAGCCAGGGGGAGGGGGCACGTGGCTACACCTTC	CASSQGEGARGYTF	TRBJ1-2	NA	TRBD1	TRBV16
TGTGCCAGCAGCTCATGGGGACAGGACAACCAAGAGACCCAGTACTTC	CASSSWGQDNQETQYF	TRBJ2-5	NA	TRBD1	TRBV7-6
TGTGCCAGCAGTGACCCGGGACAAATTCAGCCCCAGCATTTT	CASSDPGQIQPQHF	TRBJ1-5	NA	NA	TRBV6-1
TGTGCCACCAGCATTCCCGGGACAGGAATTAATCAGCCCCAGCATTTT	CATSIPGTGINQPQHF	TRBJ1-5	NA	TRBD1	TRBV15
TGTGCCAGCAGCTTATTCGGTACTTCCCTCGGGGAGACCCAGTACTTC	CASSLFGTSLGETQYF	TRBJ2-5	few	NA	TRBV7-2
TGTGCCAGCAGTGAACAGCCTTCTGGGGCCAACGTCCTGACTTTC	CASSEQPSGANVLTF	TRBJ2-6	NA	NA	TRBV6-1
TGTGCCAGCAGTTTGGTAAAAGATAGTGGGAATCAGCCCCAGCATTTT	CASSLVKDSGNQPQHF	TRBJ1-5	NA	NA	TRBV28
TGTGCCAGCAGTAGGACTAGCGGGTACGAGCAGTACTTC	CASSRTSGYEQYF	TRBJ2-7	NA	TRBD2	TRBV6-5
TGCAGTGCGGTGTTGAATGAGCAGTTCTTC	CSAVLNEQFF	TRBJ2-1	NA	NA	TRBV20-1
TGTGCCAGCAGCTTGGCGGACAGCTCCTACGAGCAGTACTTC	CASSLADSSYEQYF	TRBJ2-7	NA	NA	TRBV5-4
TGTGCCAGCTCCCCGAACAGGGGACCCTACGAGCAGTACTTC	CASSPNRGPYEQYF	TRBJ2-7	once	TRBD1	TRBV7-9
TGTGCCAGCAGTTCGATAGGTGGGCGGGGGGAGCTGTTTTTT	CASSSIGGRGELFF	TRBJ2-2	NA	NA	TRBV28
TGTGCCAGCAGCCATCGGACTAGCGGGGGAGAGACCCAGTACTTC	CASSHRTSGGETQYF	TRBJ2-5	NA	TRBD2	TRBV11-1
TGTGCCAGCAGCAAGACAGGGGTTGGGGCCAACGTCCTGACTTTC	CASSKTGVGANVLTF	TRBJ2-6	once	TRBD1	TRBV27
TGTGCCAGCAGCTTACGCCAGGGAGAAAACTACGAGCAGTACTTC	CASSLRQGENYEQYF	TRBJ2-7	NA	NA	TRBV11-2
TGTGCCACCCGTCGGACATCTAACTATGGCTACACCTTC	CATRRTSNYGYTF	TRBJ1-2	NA	NA	TRBV7-9
TGTGCCAGCAGCCAAGAATGCCCAGGGGCCGAGACCGTCTCCGAGCAGTACTTC	CASSQECPGAETVSEQYF	TRBJ2-7	NA	NA	TRBV3-1/TRBV3-2
TGCGCCAGCAGCTTGGAGCCCGGGGGCAATTCACCCCTCCACTTT	CASSLEPGGNSPLHF	TRBJ1-6	NA	NA	TRBV5-1
TGTGCCAGCAGCATCCGGGACGGTCCCTACGAGCAGTACTTC	CASSIRDGPYEQYF	TRBJ2-7	NA	NA	TRBV7-2
TGTGCCAGCAGCTTAGCAGGGGCCCAACTTAGCACAGATACGCAGTATTTT	CASSLAGAQLSTDTQYF	TRBJ2-3	NA	NA	TRBV11-3
TGTGCCACCAGCAGAGATTTAGGGTATGAAGAGACCCAGTACTTC	CATSRDLGYEETQYF	TRBJ2-5	NA	NA	TRBV15
TGCGCCAGCAGCTTGGAGGGACAGCCCCAGCATTTT	CASSLEGQPQHF	TRBJ1-5	NA	NA	TRBV5-1
TGTGCCAGCAGTCGAAACCGGGGACAGGGGAATCAGCCCCAGCATTTT	CASSRNRGQGNQPQHF	TRBJ1-5	NA	TRBD1	TRBV6-2/TRBV6-3
TGTGCCAGCAGCGTAGGGGGAGCGAACACCGGGGAGCTGTTTTTT	CASSVGGANTGELFF	TRBJ2-2	NA	NA	TRBV9
TGTGCCAGCACAGGACAGGGCCTATTTGGCGGCTACACCTTC	CASTGQGLFGGYTF	TRBJ1-2	NA	TRBD1	TRBV6-5
TGTGCCAGCAGCTTGGTGGGCCTGCTGGGAGGCAATCAGCCCCAGCATTTT	CASSLVGLLGGNQPQHF	TRBJ1-5	NA	NA	TRBV5-5